This note documents a single T cell receptor beta chain sequence. In the authors' workflow: Amplification with reference gene primers provided the estimates of nucleated cell counts. The assay was immunoSEQ multiplex PCR, and TCRdb's table has in-frame clones only and misses some. V, J and clone size are taken as reported in that table, and D and trimming were inferred from the DNA itself. The data hold just over 650,000 clones, with about 87% observed a single time. The data were taken from a study of blood T cell repertoires in COVID-19. Germline values: CDR1 LNHDA, CDR2 SQIVND (reference sequence). V was pared by 6 bases and J by 2 bases, with 4 bases of the junction left unmatched. CDR3 length: 15 residues.

The clonotype comes from a woman younger than 30 with acute or convalescent COVID-19. J is TRBJ2-1 and V is TRBV19; 10 bases map to TRBD2. Sequencing used peripheral blood. The CDR3, as DNA: TGTGCCAGTAGGCCAAGCGGGGGGGCCTACAATGAGCAGTTCTTC. Translating it yields CASRPSGGAYNEQFF.